This is a list of T cell receptor beta chains from one sample in a study of blood T cell repertoires in COVID-19. Method: immunoSEQ multiplex PCR; TCRdb's copy keeps in-frame clones and lacks some. The sample has roughly 300,000 clones; about 83% are singletons. Sequencing was done on a sample of peripheral blood. These TCRs come from a woman between 50 and 59 years old with acute or convalescent COVID-19. CDR3s include the opening cysteine and the closing phenylalanine or tryptophan. Each record gives: clone size, V gene, D gene, J gene, CDR3 DNA, CDR3 protein. The D gene is left open where the match is weak. Only part of the rows carry a size: once, few, many, or a class if the clone is expanded.

clone_size: few; v_call: TRBV4-1; d_call: TRBD2; j_call: TRBJ2-5; cdr3_nt: TGCGCCAGCAGCCCGATGGGTAGCGGGACGTGGACCCAGTACTTC; cdr3_aa: CASSPMGSGTWTQYF
clone_size: NA; v_call: TRBV7-9; d_call: NA; j_call: TRBJ2-1; cdr3_nt: TGTGCCAGCAGCTTAGGGGGCTATTCCAATGAGCAGTTCTTC; cdr3_aa: CASSLGGYSNEQFF
clone_size: NA; v_call: TRBV5-8; d_call: NA; j_call: TRBJ2-2; cdr3_nt: TGTGCCAGCAGCCCCCCATACGGGGACTACACCGGGGAGCTGTTTTTT; cdr3_aa: CASSPPYGDYTGELFF
clone_size: NA; v_call: TRBV3-1/TRBV3-2; d_call: TRBD1; j_call: TRBJ1-1; cdr3_nt: TGTGCCAGCAGCCAAAGAAGTTTCTGGACAGGGTCCACTGAAGCTTTCTTT; cdr3_aa: CASSQRSFWTGSTEAFF
clone_size: NA; v_call: TRBV28; d_call: TRBD1; j_call: TRBJ2-5; cdr3_nt: TGTGCCAGCAGCAAACTAGGACAGGGTTCAGAGACCCAGTACTTC; cdr3_aa: CASSKLGQGSETQYF
clone_size: NA; v_call: TRBV28; d_call: TRBD1; j_call: TRBJ1-1; cdr3_nt: TGTGCCAGCAGAGGGGGCTTTATAAACACTGAAGCTTTCTTT; cdr3_aa: CASRGGFINTEAFF
clone_size: NA; v_call: TRBV9; d_call: TRBD2; j_call: TRBJ2-3; cdr3_nt: TGTGCCAGCAGCGTGGGGACTAGCGGGACAGATACGCAGTATTTT; cdr3_aa: CASSVGTSGTDTQYF
clone_size: NA; v_call: TRBV19; d_call: NA; j_call: TRBJ2-7; cdr3_nt: TGTGCCAGTAGTGTGGACAGAAGGAGCTCCTACGAGCAGTACTTC; cdr3_aa: CASSVDRRSSYEQYF
clone_size: NA; v_call: TRBV9; d_call: TRBD2; j_call: TRBJ2-5; cdr3_nt: TGTGCCAGCAGCCCAGGACTAGCGGGAGGGCGGGGTCGTCTAGGAGAGACCCAGTACTTC; cdr3_aa: CASSPGLAGGRGRLGETQYF
clone_size: NA; v_call: TRBV11-3; d_call: TRBD2; j_call: TRBJ2-1; cdr3_nt: TGTGCCAGCAGCTTAGGCGGGACTAGCGCTGAGCAGTTCTTC; cdr3_aa: CASSLGGTSAEQFF
clone_size: once; v_call: TRBV11-3; d_call: TRBD1; j_call: TRBJ2-7; cdr3_nt: TGTGCCAGCACCTCGCAGGGGGACCACGAGCAGTACTTC; cdr3_aa: CASTSQGDHEQYF
clone_size: NA; v_call: TRBV18; d_call: NA; j_call: TRBJ2-1; cdr3_nt: TGTGCCAGCTCACCATACCGTACGGGGAATGAGCAGTTCTTC; cdr3_aa: CASSPYRTGNEQFF
clone_size: NA; v_call: TRBV24-1; d_call: TRBD2; j_call: TRBJ2-2; cdr3_nt: TGTGCCACCAGTGACGGGTTAGCGGGGATGAACACCGGGGAGCTGTTTTTT; cdr3_aa: CATSDGLAGMNTGELFF
clone_size: NA; v_call: TRBV6-5; d_call: TRBD1; j_call: TRBJ2-5; cdr3_nt: TGTGCCAGCAGTTACGGGACAGGGACACAAGAGACCCAGTACTTC; cdr3_aa: CASSYGTGTQETQYF
clone_size: NA; v_call: TRBV6-2/TRBV6-3; d_call: TRBD2; j_call: TRBJ2-1; cdr3_nt: TGTGCCAGCAGTTACGGCGGGACTAACCTGGGCTCCTACAATGAGCAGTTCTTC; cdr3_aa: CASSYGGTNLGSYNEQFF
clone_size: NA; v_call: TRBV10-3; d_call: NA; j_call: TRBJ1-1; cdr3_nt: TGTGCCGCAACCCGGGGCACTGAAGCTTTCTTT; cdr3_aa: CAATRGTEAFF
clone_size: NA; v_call: TRBV5-4; d_call: NA; j_call: TRBJ1-1; cdr3_nt: TGTGCCAGCAGCCGGACAGAGAACACTGAAGCTTTCTTT; cdr3_aa: CASSRTENTEAFF
clone_size: NA; v_call: TRBV4-2; d_call: NA; j_call: TRBJ1-5; cdr3_nt: TGTGCCAGCAGCCAAGGGCCTAAGCAGGGACACATCAATCAGCCCCAGCATTTT; cdr3_aa: CASSQGPKQGHINQPQHF
clone_size: NA; v_call: TRBV2; d_call: TRBD1; j_call: TRBJ1-5; cdr3_nt: TGTGCCAGCCAGGGGACAGGGGTTACTCAGCCCCAGCATTTT; cdr3_aa: CASQGTGVTQPQHF
clone_size: NA; v_call: TRBV19; d_call: NA; j_call: TRBJ1-4; cdr3_nt: TGTGCCAGTAGTCTCAGGGAGGAGGGGCCTAATGAAAAACTGTTTTTT; cdr3_aa: CASSLREEGPNEKLFF
clone_size: NA; v_call: TRBV5-1; d_call: NA; j_call: TRBJ2-5; cdr3_nt: TGCGCCAGCAGCTTCTCGGGTTACGAGACCCAGTACTTC; cdr3_aa: CASSFSGYETQYF
clone_size: NA; v_call: TRBV2; d_call: NA; j_call: TRBJ2-7; cdr3_nt: TGTGCCAGCAGTGAACACTCCTACGAGCAGTACTTC; cdr3_aa: CASSEHSYEQYF
clone_size: NA; v_call: TRBV7-3; d_call: NA; j_call: TRBJ2-5; cdr3_nt: TGTGCCAGCAGCTTGACTAGTGGTATGCAAGAGACCCAGTACTTC; cdr3_aa: CASSLTSGMQETQYF
clone_size: NA; v_call: TRBV4-1; d_call: NA; j_call: TRBJ1-2; cdr3_nt: TGCGCCAGCAGCCAAGGGGGGGGCATCCGTGGCTACACCTTC; cdr3_aa: CASSQGGGIRGYTF
clone_size: NA; v_call: TRBV29-1; d_call: NA; j_call: TRBJ2-7; cdr3_nt: TGCAGCGTTGAACAGGGGTACGAGCAGTACTTC; cdr3_aa: CSVEQGYEQYF
clone_size: NA; v_call: TRBV2; d_call: NA; j_call: TRBJ2-7; cdr3_nt: TGTGCCAGCAGTGGGTTACAGGGAGCCTACGAGCAGTACTTC; cdr3_aa: CASSGLQGAYEQYF
clone_size: NA; v_call: TRBV2; d_call: NA; j_call: TRBJ1-5; cdr3_nt: TGTGCCAGCAGCATGACTACCAGCAATCAGCCCCAGCATTTT; cdr3_aa: CASSMTTSNQPQHF
clone_size: NA; v_call: TRBV9; d_call: NA; j_call: TRBJ1-1; cdr3_nt: TGTGCCAGCAGCGTAGGTGGGAGCACTGAAGCTTTCTTT; cdr3_aa: CASSVGGSTEAFF